This T cell receptor (beta chain) stems from a study of blood T cell repertoires in COVID-19. Study summary: The United States, Italy and Spain were the sources of the acute and convalescent COVID-19 samples. In each case, the material was cDNA or gDNA derived from T cells, B-cell-depleted T cells, or PBMCs.

Study processing details: Reference gene primer amplification yielded estimated nucleated cell counts. Clones were sequenced by immunoSEQ multiplex PCR, and TCRdb holds only the in-frame ones, with some missing. Clonal size and the V and J genes are those of that table, whereas D and trimming came from the DNA. The data show around 94,000 clones, 87% seen once. Seattle patient enrollment occurred during active infection, with longitudinal follow-up thereafter. This clonotype originated in a woman in her forties or fifties with COVID-19, enrolled during active disease. Sequenced sample: peripheral blood.

The CDR3 region is CSGTLADTQYF. CDR3 coding DNA: TGCAGTGGGACTTTGGCAGATACGCAGTATTTT. The chain links TRBV20-1 to TRBJ2-3, with D possibly being TRBD2 (5 bases). Germline values: CDR1 DFQATT, CDR2 SNEGSKA (reference sequence). This CDR3 has 11 amino acids. The ends were cut back, 7 bases at V and 4 bases at J, with 9 bases in the middle.